Shown below are 8 T cell receptor beta chains from a single sample sequenced in a study of identical twins. TCRdb redid the calling of the 5' RACE reads with MiXCR, one entry per CDR3 protein. The sample has 310,000 or so distinct CDR3 sequences; under 9.5% are singletons. The data were also submitted as part of a second study, on yellow fever vaccine responses in identical twins.

Specimen: memory (CD45RO+) T cells sorted from blood. The receptors originated from a woman between 18 and 30 years old in good health.

The V gene is TRBV28, the J gene TRBJ2-7; tentative D call: TRBD1 (6 bases). The germline CDR1 and CDR2 sequences are MDHEN and SYDVKM. The V end lost 6 bases, the J end lost 6 bases, and 18 bases lay between the germline ends. The CDR3 is made up of 14 amino acids. CDR3 DNA: TGTGCCAGCAGCAATCCACAGGGAGTCGGCGAGCAGTACGTC. Its translation: CASSNPQGVGEQYV.

The chain recombines TRBV11-3 with TRBJ2-1; possible D gene TRBD2, 6 bases. The CDR3 contains 15 residues. The V gene's germline CDR1 is SGHNT and CDR2 YENEEA. V was pared by 5 bases and J by 9 bases, with 20 bases between. CDR3 bases: TGTGCCAGCAGCCCTACCGGGACTGGATTCGGTGAGCAGTTCTTC. Encoded protein: CASSPTGTGFGEQFF.

The chain has TRBV11-2 and TRBJ2-6; D is unclear. CDR3 length: 18 amino acids. CDR1 and CDR2 (germline): SGHAT, FQNNGV. The germline V and J ends were trimmed by 1 base and 3 bases, with 16 bases remaining between them. CDR3 residues: CASSLGWSAGRGANVLTF. The CDR3 coding sequence is TGTGCCAGCAGCTTAGGATGGTCAGCTGGGCGTGGGGCCAACGTCCTGACTTTC.

This clonotype was seen a few times. This sequence joins TRBV7-2 and TRBJ2-7; no firm D call. The V gene's germline CDR1 is SGHTA and CDR2 FQGNSA. The CDR3 has 12 residues. The V end lost 5 bases, the J end lost 0 bases, and 5 bases lay between the germline ends. The CDR3 is CASSTSSYEQYF. CDR3 DNA sequence: TGTGCCAGCAGCACAAGCTCCTACGAGCAGTACTTC.

Many counts were recorded for this clonotype. The V gene is TRBV3-1, the J gene TRBJ2-4, with TRBD1 matching 7 bases. V gave up 1 base and J gave up 6 bases; unmatched junction bases: 3. Germline CDR1 reads LGHDT; CDR2 reads YNNKEL (reference sequence). The CDR3 runs 14 residues. CDR3 DNA: TGTGCCAGCAGCCAAGGGACAGGAGTAAACATTCAGTACTTC. The encoded protein is CASSQGTGVNIQYF.

This clonotype has ten or more counts. The J gene is TRBJ2-3, the V gene TRBV5-1, with TRBD2 identical over 13 bases. The CDR3 runs 18 residues. J was trimmed by 2 bases and V by 3 bases; bases with no gene match: 9. Germline loops: CDR1 SGHRS, CDR2 YFSETQ. DNA of the CDR3: TGCGCCAGCAGCTCCTACGGGACTAGCGGGGCTCTCACAGATACGCAGTATTTT. Protein: CASSSYGTSGALTDTQYF.

This clonotype has a handful of counts. V gene TRBV10-2 combines with J gene TRBJ2-1, with D perhaps TRBD1 or TRBD2 (6 bases each). V was pared by 7 bases and J by 8 bases, with 18 bases between. Germline V gene sequence: CDR1 WSHSY, CDR2 SAAADI. The length of the CDR3 is 14 residues. CDR3 amino acids: CASNDRYREDEQFF. The CDR3 DNA follows: TGCGCCAGCAACGACAGGTATAGGGAGGATGAGCAGTTCTTC.

The CDR3 DNA reads as TGTGCCAGCAGTAAAAAACCGGTCCGGAGCACCGGGGAGCTGTTTTTT. Translating gives CASSKKPVRSTGELFF. The J gene is TRBJ2-2, the V gene TRBV6-2 or TRBV6-3; D unresolved. The V end was cut by 5 bases, the J end by 4 bases, with 17 bases between. CDR3 size: 16 residues. Germline CDR1 and CDR2: MNHEY and SVGEGT.